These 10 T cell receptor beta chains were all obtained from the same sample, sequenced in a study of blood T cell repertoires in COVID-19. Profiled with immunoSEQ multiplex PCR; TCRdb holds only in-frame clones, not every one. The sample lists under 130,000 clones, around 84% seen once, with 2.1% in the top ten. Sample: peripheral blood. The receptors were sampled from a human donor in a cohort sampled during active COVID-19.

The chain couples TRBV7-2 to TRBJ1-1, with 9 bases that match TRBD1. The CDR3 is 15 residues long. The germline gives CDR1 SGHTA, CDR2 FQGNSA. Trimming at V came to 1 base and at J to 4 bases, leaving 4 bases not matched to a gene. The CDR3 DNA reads TGTGCCAGCAGCTTAGTTGGGACAGGGCTCACTGAAGCTTTCTTT. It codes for CASSLVGTGLTEAFF.

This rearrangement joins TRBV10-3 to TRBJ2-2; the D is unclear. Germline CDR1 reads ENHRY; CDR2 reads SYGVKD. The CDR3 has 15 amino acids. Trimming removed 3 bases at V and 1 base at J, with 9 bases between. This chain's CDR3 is CAISDGAVNTGELFF. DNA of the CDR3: TGTGCCATCAGTGACGGAGCAGTGAACACCGGGGAGCTGTTTTTT.

In DNA form, the CDR3 reads TGTGCCAGCAGTTACGGTTTTGACTATCCAGGTGGGGGCGAGACCCAGTACTTC. This encodes CASSYGFDYPGGGETQYF. The chain combines TRBV6-2 or TRBV6-3 with TRBJ2-5; possible D gene TRBD1, 6 bases. The CDR3 has 18 residues. V lost 2 bases to trimming and J lost 5 bases, with 24 bases between them. CDR1 is MNHEY and CDR2 is SVGEGT in the germline V gene.

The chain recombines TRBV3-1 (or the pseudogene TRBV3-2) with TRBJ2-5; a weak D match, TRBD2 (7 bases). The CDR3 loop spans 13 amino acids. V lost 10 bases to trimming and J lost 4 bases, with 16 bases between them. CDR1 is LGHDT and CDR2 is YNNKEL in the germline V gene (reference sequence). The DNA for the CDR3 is TGTGCCACCCTCAGCGCGGGGGCAGAGACCCAGTACTTC. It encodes CATLSAGAETQYF.

Here the CDR3 DNA reads TGTGCCAGCAGTGAGGCCAATGGCTACACCTTC. Translation gives CASSEANGYTF. V usage is TRBV25-1 and J usage is TRBJ1-2; D not certain. V lost 3 bases, J lost 6 bases, and 5 bases lay in between. CDR1 is MGHDK and CDR2 is SYGVNS in the germline V gene. The CDR3 is made up of 11 amino acids.

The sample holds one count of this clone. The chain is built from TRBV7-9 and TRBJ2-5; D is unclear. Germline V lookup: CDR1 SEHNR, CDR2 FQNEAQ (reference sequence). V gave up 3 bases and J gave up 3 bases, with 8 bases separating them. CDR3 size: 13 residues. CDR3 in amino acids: CASSFIEKETQYF. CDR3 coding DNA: TGTGCCAGCAGCTTTATAGAGAAAGAGACCCAGTACTTC.

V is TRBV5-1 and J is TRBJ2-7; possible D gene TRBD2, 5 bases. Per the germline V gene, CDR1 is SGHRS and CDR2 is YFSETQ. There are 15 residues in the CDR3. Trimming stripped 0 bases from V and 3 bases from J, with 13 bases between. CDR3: CASSLAPGRGYEQYF. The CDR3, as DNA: TGCGCCAGCAGCTTGGCCCCGGGGAGAGGCTACGAGCAGTACTTC.

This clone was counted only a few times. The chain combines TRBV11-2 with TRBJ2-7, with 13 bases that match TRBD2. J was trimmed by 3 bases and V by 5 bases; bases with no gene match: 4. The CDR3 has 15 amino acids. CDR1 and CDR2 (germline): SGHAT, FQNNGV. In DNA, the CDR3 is TGTGCCAGCAGCGCCGGGACTAGCGGGGTCTACGAGCAGTACTTC. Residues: CASSAGTSGVYEQYF. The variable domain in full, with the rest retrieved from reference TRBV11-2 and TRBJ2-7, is EAGVAQSPRYKIIEKRQSVAFWCNPISGHATLYWYQQILGQGPKLLIQFQNNGVVDDSQLPKDRFSAERLKGVDSTLKIQPAKLEDSAVYLCASSAGTSGVYEQYFGPGTRLTVT.

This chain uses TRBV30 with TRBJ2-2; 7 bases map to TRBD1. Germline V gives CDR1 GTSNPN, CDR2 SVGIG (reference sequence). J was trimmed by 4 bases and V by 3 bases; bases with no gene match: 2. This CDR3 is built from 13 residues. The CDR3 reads CAWSRQGTGELFF. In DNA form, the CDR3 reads TGTGCCTGGAGCAGACAGGGCACCGGGGAGCTGTTTTTT.

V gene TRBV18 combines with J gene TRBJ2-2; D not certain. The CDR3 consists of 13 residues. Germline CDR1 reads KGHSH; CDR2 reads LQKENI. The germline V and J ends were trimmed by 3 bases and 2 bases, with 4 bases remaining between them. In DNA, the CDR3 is TGTGCCAGCTCACCTCTTAACACCGGGGAGCTGTTTTTT. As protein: CASSPLNTGELFF.